This record concerns one T cell receptor beta chain sequence. CDR3 length: 14 amino acids. Trimming removed 5 bases from V and 9 bases from J, with 17 bases in between. Germline CDR1 and CDR2: PRHDT and FYEKMQ (reference sequence). The RNA input was roughly 0.45 to 1 ug, and it was reverse transcribed with random hexamers. By means of immunoSEQ multiplex PCR, TCR beta CDR3 spanning 54 Vbeta and 13 Jbeta underwent amplification. TCRdb re-analysed the immunoSEQ multiplex PCR reads in MiXCR, keeping a single row per CDR3 protein. The data contain about 180,000 distinct CDR3 sequences, approximately 96% of them singletons. The study sequenced TCR beta in blood CD8+ and CD4+ T cells. Negative isolation was used for CD8+ and CD4+ T cells, and FACS enrichment was applied to TEMRA cells. The data are from a study of CD8 T cells in Susac syndrome.

This receptor was obtained from a human donor with multiple sclerosis. The chain joins TRBV13 to TRBJ2-1; weak D call: TRBD1 (5 bases). The sample was CD8+ T cells from PBMCs. The CDR3 reads CASSTHSTETEQFF. As DNA, the CDR3 is TGTGCCAGCAGCACGCATTCGACAGAAACTGAGCAGTTCTTC.